The T cell receptor beta chain under discussion was sequenced for a study of cytomegalovirus exposure and HLA in healthy donors. The study, taken as a whole, reports: Solely CMV serostatus was available to characterize immune exposure. The study dropped some indistinguishable V segments, TRBV6-2 and TRBV6-3 among them. Later analysis suggested most CMV-associated TCR beta chains were HLA-restricted.

13 Jbeta primers and 60 Vbeta primers were used for the PCR. Data came from immunoSEQ multiplex PCR; TCRdb stores just in-frame clones and leaves some out. Here the sample spans some 67,000 clones, approximately 80% being singletons. As regards this clone: Its antigen remains unidentified.

All donors participated as healthy donors of bone marrow. Germline loops: CDR1 MGHRA, CDR2 YSYEKL. Deletions cut 1 base from V and 3 bases from J, with 13 bases between. This CDR3 is built from 15 residues. Sequencing was done on a sample of PBMCs. This receptor was obtained from a woman aged 30 to 39 in good health and CMV-seronegative. The chain is built from TRBV4-1 and TRBJ2-7, with D possibly TRBD2 on 5 matching bases. CDR3 bases: TGCGCCAGCAGCCAAGGGACCGGGATTCTCTACGAGCAGTACTTC. This encodes CASSQGTGILYEQYF.